This T cell receptor (beta chain) was sequenced for a study of T cells in Graves' hyperthyroidism and ophthalmopathy. The source material, RNA transcripts, was used to amplify TCR beta CDR3 regions. Primed by the HTBI set, a first-round RT-PCR was run on the TCR CDR3. Each CDR3 protein gets one entry after TCRdb re-called the multiplex PCR reads with MiXCR. The top ten clones hold 35% to 50% of a sample with a few hundred thousand distinct CDR3 sequences, approximately 20% of them seen once. This CDR3 is 14 amino acids long. Germline CDR1 DFQATT, CDR2 SNEGSKA (reference sequence). Trimming removed 7 bases from V and 7 bases from J, with 17 bases in between. This clonotype has at least ten counts.

The sequencing sample was made of blood. The V gene is TRBV20-1, the J gene TRBJ1-6; perhaps TRBD1 as D (6 bases). This TCR derives from a middle-aged man with Graves' hyperthyroidism. For the CDR3, the DNA is TGCAGTGTCCCGCGGGGGCGACCAAATTCACCCCTCCACTTT. Protein: CSVPRGRPNSPLHF.